This T cell receptor beta chain is from a study of blood T cell repertoires in COVID-19. Generated by immunoSEQ multiplex PCR, the TCRdb table keeps only in-frame clones and is missing some. The data hold some 210,000 clones, with about 91% observed a single time. Germline-derived CDR1 and CDR2 are MDHEN and SYDVKM. V was shortened by 3 bases and J by 2 bases, with 14 bases between the two germline ends. The CDR3 is made up of 15 amino acids. The sequence was obtained from a man aged 25-40 years with acute or convalescent COVID-19. The chain combines TRBV28 with TRBJ2-7; D call uncertain. Sample: peripheral blood. As DNA, the CDR3 is TGTGCCAGCAGTTTCCGCGGCGTCCGGACCTACGAGCAGTACTTC. Translation: CASSFRGVRTYEQYF.